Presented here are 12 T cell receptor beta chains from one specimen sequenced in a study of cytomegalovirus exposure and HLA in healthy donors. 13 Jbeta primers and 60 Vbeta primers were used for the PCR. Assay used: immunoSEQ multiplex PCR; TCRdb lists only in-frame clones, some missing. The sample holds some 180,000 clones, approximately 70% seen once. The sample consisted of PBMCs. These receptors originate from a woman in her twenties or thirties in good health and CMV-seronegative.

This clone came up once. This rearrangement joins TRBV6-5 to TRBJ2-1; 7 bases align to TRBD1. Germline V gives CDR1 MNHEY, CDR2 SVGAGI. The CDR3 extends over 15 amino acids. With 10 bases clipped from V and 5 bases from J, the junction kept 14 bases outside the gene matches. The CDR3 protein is CATKDPRGPDNEQFF. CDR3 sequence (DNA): TGTGCCACCAAGGATCCTAGGGGGCCTGACAATGAGCAGTTCTTC.

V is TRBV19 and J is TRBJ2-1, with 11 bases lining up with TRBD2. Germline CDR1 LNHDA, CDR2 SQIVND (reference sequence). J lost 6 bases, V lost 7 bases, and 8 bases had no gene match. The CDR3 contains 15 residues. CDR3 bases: TGTGCCAGTAAACCCCAAACTAGCGGGAGCAATGAGCAGTTCTTC. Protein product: CASKPQTSGSNEQFF.

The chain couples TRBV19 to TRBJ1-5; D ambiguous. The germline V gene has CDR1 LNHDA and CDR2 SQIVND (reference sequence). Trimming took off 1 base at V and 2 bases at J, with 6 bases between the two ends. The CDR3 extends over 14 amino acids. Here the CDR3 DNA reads TGTGCCAGTAGTATAGGGAGGGGCAATCAGCCCCAGCATTTT. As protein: CASSIGRGNQPQHF.

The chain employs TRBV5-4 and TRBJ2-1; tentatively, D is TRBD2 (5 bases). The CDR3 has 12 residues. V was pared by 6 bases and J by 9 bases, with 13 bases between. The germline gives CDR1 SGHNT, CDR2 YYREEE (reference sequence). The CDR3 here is CASTMMAGEQFF. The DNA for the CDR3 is TGTGCCAGCACCATGATGGCGGGTGAGCAGTTCTTC.

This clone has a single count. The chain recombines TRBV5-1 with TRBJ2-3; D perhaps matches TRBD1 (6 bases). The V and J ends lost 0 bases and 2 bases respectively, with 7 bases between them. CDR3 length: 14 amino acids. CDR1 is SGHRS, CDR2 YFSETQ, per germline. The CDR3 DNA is TGCGCCAGCAGCTTGGACAGGGTCACAGATACGCAGTATTTT. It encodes CASSLDRVTDTQYF.

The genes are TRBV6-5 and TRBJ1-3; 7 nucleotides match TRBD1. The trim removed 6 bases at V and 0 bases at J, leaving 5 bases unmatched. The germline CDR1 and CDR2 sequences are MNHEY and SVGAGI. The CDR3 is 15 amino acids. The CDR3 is CASRTGVASGNTIYF. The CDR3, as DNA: TGTGCCAGCAGAACAGGGGTCGCCTCTGGAAACACCATATATTTT.

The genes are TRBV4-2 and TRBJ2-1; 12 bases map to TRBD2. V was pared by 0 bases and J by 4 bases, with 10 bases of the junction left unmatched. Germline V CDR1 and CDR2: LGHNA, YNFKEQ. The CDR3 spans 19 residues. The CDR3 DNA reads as TGTGCCAGCAGCCAAGAGGGGGGACTAGCGGGCGTAATGTACAATGAGCAGTTCTTC. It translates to CASSQEGGLAGVMYNEQFF.

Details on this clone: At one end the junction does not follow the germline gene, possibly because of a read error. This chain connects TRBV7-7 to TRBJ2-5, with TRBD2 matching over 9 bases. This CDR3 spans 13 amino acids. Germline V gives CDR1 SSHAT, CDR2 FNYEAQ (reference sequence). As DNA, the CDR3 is TGTGCTAGCAGCTTAGCGGGAGCGGAGACCCAGTACTTC. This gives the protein CASSLAGAETQYF.

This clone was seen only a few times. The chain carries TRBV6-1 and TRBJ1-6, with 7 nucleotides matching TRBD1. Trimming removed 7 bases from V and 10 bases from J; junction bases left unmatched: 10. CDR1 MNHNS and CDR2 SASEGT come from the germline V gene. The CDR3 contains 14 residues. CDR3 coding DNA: TGTGCCAGCAATACAGGGGTGGCCGAGTCACCCCTCCACTTT. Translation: CASNTGVAESPLHF.

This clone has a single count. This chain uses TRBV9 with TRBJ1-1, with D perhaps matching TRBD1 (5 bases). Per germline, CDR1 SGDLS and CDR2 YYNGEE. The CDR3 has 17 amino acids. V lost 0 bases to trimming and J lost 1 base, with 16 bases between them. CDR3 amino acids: CASSVGQTRSGNTEAFF. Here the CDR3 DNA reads TGTGCCAGCAGCGTAGGACAGACTCGGTCCGGGAACACTGAAGCTTTCTTT. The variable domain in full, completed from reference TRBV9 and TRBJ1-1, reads DSGVTQTPKHLITATGQRVTLRCSPRSGDLSVYWYQQSLDQGLQFLIQYYNGEERAKGNILERFSAQQFPDLHSELNLSSLELGDSALYFCASSVGQTRSGNTEAFFGQGTRLTVV.

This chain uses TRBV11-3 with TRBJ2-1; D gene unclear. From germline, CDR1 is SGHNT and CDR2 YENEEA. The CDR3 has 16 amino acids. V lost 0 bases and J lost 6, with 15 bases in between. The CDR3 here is CASSLDRFTEINEQFF. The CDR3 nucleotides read TGTGCCAGCAGCTTAGATAGGTTCACAGAAATCAATGAGCAGTTCTTC. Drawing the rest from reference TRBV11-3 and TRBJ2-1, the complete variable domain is EAGVVQSPRYKIIEKKQPVAFWCNPISGHNTLYWYLQNLGQGPELLIRYENEEAVDDSQLPKDRFSAERLKGVDSTLKIQPAELGDSAVYLCASSLDRFTEINEQFFGPGTRLTVL.

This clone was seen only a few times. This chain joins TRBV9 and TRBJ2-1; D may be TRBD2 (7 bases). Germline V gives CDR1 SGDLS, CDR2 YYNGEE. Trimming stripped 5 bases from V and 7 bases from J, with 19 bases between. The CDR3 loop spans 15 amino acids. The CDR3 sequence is CASSPGGGALNEQFF. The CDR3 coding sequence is TGTGCCAGCAGTCCCGGTGGGGGGGCCTTGAATGAGCAGTTCTTC.